The clone carrying this T cell receptor (beta chain) came up once. Trimming shortened V by 0 bases and J by 5 bases, and 16 bases separated the two germline ends. CDR1 and CDR2 from the germline V gene are SGHTA and FQGNSA. The CDR3 has 16 amino acids. This record belongs to a study of T-cell reconstitution after alpha-beta-depleted transplantation in children. Unique molecular identifiers were incorporated when the TCRbeta library was constructed. From the PCR reads, TCRdb called clonotypes with MiXCR, one entry per CDR3 protein. The sample consists of around 580,000 distinct CDR3 sequences, 25% to 30% of them appearing once.

This sequence joins TRBV7-2 and TRBJ2-5; D ambiguous. This TCR was recovered from a boy less than two years old with Wiskott-Aldrich syndrome, due to receive a stem cell transplant. The material was PBMCs, obtained before TCRalphabeta/CD19-depleted stem cell transplant. CDR3 region: CASSLAIQPAWETQYF. CDR3 DNA sequence: TGTGCCAGCAGCTTAGCGATACAACCCGCGTGGGAGACCCAGTACTTC.